This note documents a single T cell receptor (beta chain) sequence. This entry comes from a study of OX40 agonist ivuxolimab in advanced cancers. The CDR3 extends over 15 amino acids. CDR1 MNHNS and CDR2 SASEGT come from the germline V gene. Trimming removed 7 bases at V and 6 bases at J, with 21 bases between. Clones were sequenced by immunoSEQ multiplex PCR, and TCRdb holds only the in-frame ones, with some missing. In the table there are tens of thousands of clones, 89% of which are singletons. V is TRBV6-1 and J is TRBJ1-1; no firm D call. The TCR originated in an adult with an advanced solid tumor such as melanoma, head and neck, liver or kidney cancer. Sequencing used CD4+ or CD8+ T cells sorted from blood, obtained in a trial of the OX40 agonist ivuxolimab. CDR3 sequence (DNA): TGTGCCAGCAAACCCCCCGGAGACGGTGACCCTGAAGCTTTCTTT. Residues: CASKPPGDGDPEAFF.